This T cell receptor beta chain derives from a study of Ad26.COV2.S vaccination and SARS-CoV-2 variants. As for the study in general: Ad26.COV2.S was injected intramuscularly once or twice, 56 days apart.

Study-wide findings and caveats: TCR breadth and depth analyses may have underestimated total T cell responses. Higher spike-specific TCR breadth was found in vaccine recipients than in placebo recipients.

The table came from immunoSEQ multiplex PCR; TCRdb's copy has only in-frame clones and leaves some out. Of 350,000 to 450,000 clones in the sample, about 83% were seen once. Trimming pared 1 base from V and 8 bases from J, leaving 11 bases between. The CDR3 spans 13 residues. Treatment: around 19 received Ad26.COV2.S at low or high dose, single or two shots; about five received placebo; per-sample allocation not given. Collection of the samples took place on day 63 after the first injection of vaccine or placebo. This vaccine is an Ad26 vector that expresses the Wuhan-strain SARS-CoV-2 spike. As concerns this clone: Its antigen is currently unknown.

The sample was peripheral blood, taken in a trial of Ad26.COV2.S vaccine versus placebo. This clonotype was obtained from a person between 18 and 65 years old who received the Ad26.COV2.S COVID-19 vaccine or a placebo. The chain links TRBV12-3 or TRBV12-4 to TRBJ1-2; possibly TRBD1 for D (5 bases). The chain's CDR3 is CASSLVRAGGYTF. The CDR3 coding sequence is TGTGCCAGCAGTTTAGTCAGGGCGGGGGGCTACACCTTC.